This T cell receptor (beta chain) was sequenced in a study of blood T cell repertoires in COVID-19. In the authors' workflow: Cell counts per sample came from amplifying reference gene primers. Only in-frame clones appear in the TCRdb table, and some are missing; sequencing was by immunoSEQ multiplex PCR. The V and J calls and clone size are taken from that table; D and trimming were inferred from the DNA. Of more than 70,000 clones listed, approximately 86% were seen once; the top ten hold about 7%. Per the germline V gene, CDR1 is SGHTA and CDR2 is FQGNSA. CDR3 length: 13 residues. Trimming shortened V by 3 bases and J by 6 bases, and 11 bases separated the two germline ends.

The sequence was obtained from a man aged 55-75 years with acute or convalescent COVID-19. The gene calls are TRBV7-2 and TRBJ1-2, with unresolved D. Material: peripheral blood. This chain's CDR3 is CASSFRGSDGYTF. The CDR3 DNA sequence: TGTGCCAGCAGCTTTCGGGGATCAGATGGCTACACCTTC.